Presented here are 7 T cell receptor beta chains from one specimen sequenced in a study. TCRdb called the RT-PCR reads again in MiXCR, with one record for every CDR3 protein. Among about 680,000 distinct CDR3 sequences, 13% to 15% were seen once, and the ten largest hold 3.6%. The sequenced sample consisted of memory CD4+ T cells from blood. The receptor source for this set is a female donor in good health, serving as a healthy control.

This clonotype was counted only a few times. The CDR3 protein is CATSSSVSPLHF. The CDR3 DNA sequence: TGTGCCACCAGCTCGAGTGTTTCACCCCTCCACTTT. The chain links TRBV15 to TRBJ1-6; D call uncertain. Trimming took off 5 bases at V and 9 bases at J, with 8 bases between the two ends. The germline V gene has CDR1 LNHNV and CDR2 YYDKDF (reference sequence). The CDR3 extends over 12 amino acids.

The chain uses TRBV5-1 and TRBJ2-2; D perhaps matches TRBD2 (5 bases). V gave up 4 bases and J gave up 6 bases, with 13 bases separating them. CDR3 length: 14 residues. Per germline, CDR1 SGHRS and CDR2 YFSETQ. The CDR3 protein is CASSAEVVAGELFF. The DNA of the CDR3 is TGCGCCAGCAGCGCGGAGGTGGTAGCCGGGGAGCTGTTTTTT.

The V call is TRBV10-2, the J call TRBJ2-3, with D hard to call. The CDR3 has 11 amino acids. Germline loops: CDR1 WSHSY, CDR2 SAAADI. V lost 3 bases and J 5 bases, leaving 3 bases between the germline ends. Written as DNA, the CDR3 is TGCGCCAGCAGTGAAATAGATACGCAGTATTTT. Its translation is CASSEIDTQYF.

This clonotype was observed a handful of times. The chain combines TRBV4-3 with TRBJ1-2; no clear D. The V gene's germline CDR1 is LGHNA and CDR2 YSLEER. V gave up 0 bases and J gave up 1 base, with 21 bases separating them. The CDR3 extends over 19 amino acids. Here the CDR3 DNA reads TGCGCCAGCAGCCAAGAGAGGTATGGTCCGGACCTATATAACTATGGCTACACCTTC. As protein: CASSQERYGPDLYNYGYTF.

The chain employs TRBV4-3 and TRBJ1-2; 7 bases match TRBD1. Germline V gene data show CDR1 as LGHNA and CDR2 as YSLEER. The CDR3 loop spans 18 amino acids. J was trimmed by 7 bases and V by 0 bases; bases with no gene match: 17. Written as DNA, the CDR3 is TGCGCCAGCAGCCAAGATCTCGTCCCAGGGACAGTGAGCGGTGGCTACACCTTC. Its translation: CASSQDLVPGTVSGGYTF.

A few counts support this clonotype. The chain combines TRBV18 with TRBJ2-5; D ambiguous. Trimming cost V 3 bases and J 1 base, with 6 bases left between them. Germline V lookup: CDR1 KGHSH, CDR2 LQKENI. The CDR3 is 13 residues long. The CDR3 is CASSPYSQETQYF. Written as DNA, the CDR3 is TGTGCCAGCTCACCCTACAGCCAAGAGACCCAGTACTTC.

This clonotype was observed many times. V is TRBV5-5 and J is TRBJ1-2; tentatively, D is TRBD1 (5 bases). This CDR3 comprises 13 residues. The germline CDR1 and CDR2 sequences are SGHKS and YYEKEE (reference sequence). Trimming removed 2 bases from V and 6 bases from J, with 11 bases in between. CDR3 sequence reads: CASSFRVRDGYTF. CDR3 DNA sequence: TGTGCCAGCAGCTTCAGGGTTCGTGATGGCTACACCTTC. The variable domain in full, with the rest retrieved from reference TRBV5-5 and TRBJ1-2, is DAGVTQSPTHLIKTRGQQVTLRCSPISGHKSVSWYQQVLGQGPQFIFQYYEKEERGRGNFPDRFSARQFPNYSSELNVNALLLGDSALYLCASSFRVRDGYTFGSGTRLTVV.